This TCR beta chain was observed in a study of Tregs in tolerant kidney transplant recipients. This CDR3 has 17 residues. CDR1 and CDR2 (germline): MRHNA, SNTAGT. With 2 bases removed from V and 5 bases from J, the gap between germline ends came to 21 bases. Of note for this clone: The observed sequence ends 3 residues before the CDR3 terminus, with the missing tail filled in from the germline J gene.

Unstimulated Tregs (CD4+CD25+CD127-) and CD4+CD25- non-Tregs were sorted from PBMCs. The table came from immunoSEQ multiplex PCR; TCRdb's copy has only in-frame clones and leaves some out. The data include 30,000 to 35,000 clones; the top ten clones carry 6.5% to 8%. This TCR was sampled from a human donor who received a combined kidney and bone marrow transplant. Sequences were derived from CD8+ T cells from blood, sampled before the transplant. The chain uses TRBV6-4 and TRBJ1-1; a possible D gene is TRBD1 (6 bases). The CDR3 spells CASSDHRVMAGVTEAFF. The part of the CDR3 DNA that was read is TGTGCCAGCAGTGACCACAGGGTCATGGCCGGGGTAACTGAA.